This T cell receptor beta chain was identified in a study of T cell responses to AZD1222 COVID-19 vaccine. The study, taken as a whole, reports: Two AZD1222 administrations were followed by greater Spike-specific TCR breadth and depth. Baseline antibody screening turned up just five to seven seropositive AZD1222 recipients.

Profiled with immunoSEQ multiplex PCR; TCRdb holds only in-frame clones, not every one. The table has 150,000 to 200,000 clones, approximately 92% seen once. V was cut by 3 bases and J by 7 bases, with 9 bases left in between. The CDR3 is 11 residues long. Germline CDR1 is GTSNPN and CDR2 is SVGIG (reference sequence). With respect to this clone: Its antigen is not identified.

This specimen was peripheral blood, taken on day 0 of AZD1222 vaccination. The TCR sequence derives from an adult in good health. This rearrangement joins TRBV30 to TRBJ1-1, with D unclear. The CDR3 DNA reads TGTGCCTGGAGCCCCAGTAATGAAGCTTTCTTT. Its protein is CAWSPSNEAFF.